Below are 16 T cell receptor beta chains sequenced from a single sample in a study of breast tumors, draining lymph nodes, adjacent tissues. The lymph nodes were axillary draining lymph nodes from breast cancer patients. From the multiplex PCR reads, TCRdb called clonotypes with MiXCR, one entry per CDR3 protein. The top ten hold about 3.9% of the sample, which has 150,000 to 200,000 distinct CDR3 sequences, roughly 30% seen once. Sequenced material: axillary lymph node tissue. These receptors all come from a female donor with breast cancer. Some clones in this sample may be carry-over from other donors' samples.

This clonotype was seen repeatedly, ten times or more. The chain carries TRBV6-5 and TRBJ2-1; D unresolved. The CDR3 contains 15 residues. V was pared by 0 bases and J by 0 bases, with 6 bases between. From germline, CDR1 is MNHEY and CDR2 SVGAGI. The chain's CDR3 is CASSYSGASYNEQFF. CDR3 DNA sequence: TGTGCCAGCAGTTACTCTGGCGCCTCCTACAATGAGCAGTTCTTC.

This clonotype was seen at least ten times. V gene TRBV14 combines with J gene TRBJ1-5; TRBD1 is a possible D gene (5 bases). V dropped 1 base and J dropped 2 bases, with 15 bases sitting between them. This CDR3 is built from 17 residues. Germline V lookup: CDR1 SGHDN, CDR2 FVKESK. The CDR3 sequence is CASSQGPRTRGNQPQHF. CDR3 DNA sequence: TGTGCCAGCAGCCAAGGCCCCAGGACAAGGGGCAATCAGCCCCAGCATTTT.

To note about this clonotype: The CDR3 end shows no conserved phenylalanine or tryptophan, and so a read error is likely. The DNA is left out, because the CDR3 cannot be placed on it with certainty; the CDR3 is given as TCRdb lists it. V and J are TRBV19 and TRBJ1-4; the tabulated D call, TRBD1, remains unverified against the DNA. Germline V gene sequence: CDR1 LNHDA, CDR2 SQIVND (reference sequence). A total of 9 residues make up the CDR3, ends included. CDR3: CASRRDREI.

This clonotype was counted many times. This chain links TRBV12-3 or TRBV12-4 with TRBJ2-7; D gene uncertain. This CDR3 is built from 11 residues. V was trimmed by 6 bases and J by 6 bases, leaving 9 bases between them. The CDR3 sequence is CASSWSAEQYF. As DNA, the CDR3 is TGTGCCAGCAGCTGGTCGGCCGAGCAGTACTTC.

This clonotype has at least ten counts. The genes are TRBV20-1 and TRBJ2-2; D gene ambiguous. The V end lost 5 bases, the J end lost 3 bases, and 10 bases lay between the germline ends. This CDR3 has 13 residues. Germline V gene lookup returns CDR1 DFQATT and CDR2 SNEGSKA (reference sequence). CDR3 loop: CSAGPWDTGELFF. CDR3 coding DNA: TGCAGTGCTGGACCCTGGGACACCGGGGAGCTGTTTTTT.

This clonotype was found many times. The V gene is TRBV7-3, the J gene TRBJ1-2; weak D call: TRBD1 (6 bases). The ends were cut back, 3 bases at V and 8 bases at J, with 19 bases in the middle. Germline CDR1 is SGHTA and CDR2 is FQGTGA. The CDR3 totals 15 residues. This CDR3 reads CASSFDPTGLGGYTF. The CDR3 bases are TGTGCCAGCAGCTTCGACCCTACAGGGCTGGGAGGCTACACCTTC. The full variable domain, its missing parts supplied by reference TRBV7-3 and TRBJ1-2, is GAGVSQTPSNKVTEKGKYVELRCDPISGHTALYWYRQSLGQGPEFLIYFQGTGAADDSGLPNDRFFAVRPEGSVSTLKIQRTERGDSAVYLCASSFDPTGLGGYTFGSGTRLTVV.

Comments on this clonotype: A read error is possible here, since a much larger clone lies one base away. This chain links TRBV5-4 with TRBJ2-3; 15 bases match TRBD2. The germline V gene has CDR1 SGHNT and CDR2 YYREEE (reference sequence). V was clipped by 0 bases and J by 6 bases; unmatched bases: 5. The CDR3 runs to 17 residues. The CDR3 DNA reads TGTGCCAGCAGCTTGGCCGGACTAGCGGGGGGGCCGGATACGCAGTATTTT. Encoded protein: CASSLAGLAGGPDTQYF. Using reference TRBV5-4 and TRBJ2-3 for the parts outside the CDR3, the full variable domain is ETGVTQSPTHLIKTRGQQVTLRCSSQSGHNTVSWYQQALGQGPQFIFQYYREEENGRGNFPPRFSGLQFPNYSSELNVNALELDDSALYLCASSLAGLAGGPDTQYFGPGTRLTVL.

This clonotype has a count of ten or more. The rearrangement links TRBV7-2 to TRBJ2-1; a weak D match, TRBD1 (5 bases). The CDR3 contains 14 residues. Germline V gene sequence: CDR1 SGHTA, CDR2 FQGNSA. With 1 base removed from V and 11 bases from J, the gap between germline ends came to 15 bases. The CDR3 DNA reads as TGTGCCAGCAGCTTAGGGGGCGGAGTGCGGCAGCAGTTCTTC. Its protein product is CASSLGGGVRQQFF.

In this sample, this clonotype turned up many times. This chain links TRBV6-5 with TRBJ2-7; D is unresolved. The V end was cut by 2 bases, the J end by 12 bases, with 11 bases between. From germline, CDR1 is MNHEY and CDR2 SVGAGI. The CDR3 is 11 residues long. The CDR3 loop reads CASSYTGFMYF. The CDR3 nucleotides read TGTGCCAGCAGTTACACCGGGTTTATGTACTTC.

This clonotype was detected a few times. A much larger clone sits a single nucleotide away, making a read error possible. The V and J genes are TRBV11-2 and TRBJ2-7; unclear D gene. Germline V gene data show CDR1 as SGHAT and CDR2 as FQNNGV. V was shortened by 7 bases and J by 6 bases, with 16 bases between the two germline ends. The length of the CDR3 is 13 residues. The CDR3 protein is CASNGRLISEQYF. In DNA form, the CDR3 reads TGTGCCAGCAACGGCAGGTTGATCTCCGAGCAGTACTTC. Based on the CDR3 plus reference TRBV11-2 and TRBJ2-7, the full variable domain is EAGVAQSPRYKIIEKRQSVAFWCNPISGHATLYWYQQILGQGPKLLIQFQNNGVVDDSQLPKDRFSAERLKGVDSTLKIQPAKLEDSAVYLCASNGRLISEQYFGPGTRLTVT.

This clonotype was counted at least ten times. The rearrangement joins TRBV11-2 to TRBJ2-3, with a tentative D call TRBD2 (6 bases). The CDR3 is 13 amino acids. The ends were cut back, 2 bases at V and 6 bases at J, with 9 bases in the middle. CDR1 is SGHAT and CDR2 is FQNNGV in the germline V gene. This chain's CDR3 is CASSLWGRDTQYF. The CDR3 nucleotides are TGTGCCAGCAGCTTATGGGGGAGGGATACGCAGTATTTT.

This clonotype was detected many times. The CDR3 region has the DNA TGTGCCAGCAGCCCCCGGGCGGGGTCGGGGGAGCAGTTCTTC. Translated: CASSPRAGSGEQFF. The chain combines TRBV11-2 with TRBJ2-1; perhaps TRBD2 as D (6 bases). V was pared by 5 bases and J by 10 bases, with 18 bases between. The CDR3 loop spans 14 amino acids. In germline, CDR1 is SGHAT, CDR2 FQNNGV.

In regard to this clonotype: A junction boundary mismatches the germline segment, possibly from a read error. CDR3 nucleotides: TGCGCCAGCAGCTTGGAGACAGCCTCTAATGAAAAACTGTCTTTT. This sequence encodes CASSLETASNEKLSF. The chain joins TRBV5-1 to TRBJ1-4; D possibly corresponds to TRBD1 (5 bases). From germline, CDR1 is SGHRS and CDR2 YFSETQ. This CDR3 region has 15 residues.

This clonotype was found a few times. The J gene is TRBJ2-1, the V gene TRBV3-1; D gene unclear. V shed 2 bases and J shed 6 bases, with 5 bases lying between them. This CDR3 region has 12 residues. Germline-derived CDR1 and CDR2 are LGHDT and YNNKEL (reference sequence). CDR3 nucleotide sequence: TGTGCCAGCAGCCAATATGGCAATGAGCAGTTCTTC. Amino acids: CASSQYGNEQFF.

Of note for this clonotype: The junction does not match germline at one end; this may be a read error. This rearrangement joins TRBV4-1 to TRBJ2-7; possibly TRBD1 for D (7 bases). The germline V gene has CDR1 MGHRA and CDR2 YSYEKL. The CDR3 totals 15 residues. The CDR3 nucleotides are TGCGCCAGCGGCCAAGCCAGGGGGGCGATATACGAGCAGTACTTC. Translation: CASGQARGAIYEQYF.

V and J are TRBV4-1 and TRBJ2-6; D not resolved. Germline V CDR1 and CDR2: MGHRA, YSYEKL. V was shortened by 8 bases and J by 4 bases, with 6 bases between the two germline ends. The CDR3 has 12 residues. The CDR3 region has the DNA TGCGCCAGCTCCGAGGGGGCCAACGTCCTGACTTTC. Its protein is CASSEGANVLTF.